The 24 T cell receptor beta chains presented below share a single source sample, sequenced in a study of T-cell reconstitution after alpha-beta-depleted transplantation in children. Molecular barcoding with unique molecular identifiers was used for the TCRbeta library. Each CDR3 protein is one row after TCRdb ran MiXCR on the PCR reads. The table records about 350,000 distinct CDR3 sequences, 13% of them present only once. The source was PBMCs, collected from the stem cell graft. These receptors came from a human donor who donated a stem cell graft to a child with Fanconi anemia.

This chain uses TRBV20-1 with TRBJ1-1; TRBD1 aligns across 10 bases. The germline V gene has CDR1 DFQATT and CDR2 SNEGSKA (reference sequence). The J segment lost 3 bases and the V segment lost 3 bases, leaving 10 bases of the junction unmatched. The CDR3 runs 16 residues. The CDR3 sequence: CSARAPGTGEDTEAFF. The CDR3 DNA is TGCAGTGCTAGGGCGCCCGGGACAGGGGAAGACACTGAAGCTTTCTTT.

This chain connects TRBV7-9 to TRBJ1-4; 7 nucleotides line up with TRBD1. The CDR3 spans 14 residues. Germline-derived CDR1 and CDR2 are SEHNR and FQNEAQ (reference sequence). V shed 5 bases and J 5 bases; nucleotides not matched to a gene: 5. The chain's CDR3 is CASSPGTANEKLFF. CDR3 bases: TGTGCCAGCAGCCCCGGGACAGCGAATGAAAAACTGTTTTTT.

This chain joins TRBV19 and TRBJ2-2; D uncertain. Trimming took 6 bases from V and 1 from J, leaving 12 bases between them. The germline V gene encodes CDR1 LNHDA and CDR2 SQIVND (reference sequence). The CDR3 consists of 15 residues. The CDR3 DNA is TGTGCCAGTAGGATTAGACAAATGAACACCGGGGAGCTGTTTTTT. It codes for CASRIRQMNTGELFF.

V is TRBV7-2 and J is TRBJ2-1; D gene uncertain. Germline V gene sequence: CDR1 SGHTA, CDR2 FQGNSA. Trimming left V 6 bases short and J 1 base short, with 7 bases between. The CDR3 contains 13 residues. CDR3: CASRGWSYNEQFF. The CDR3 coding sequence is TGTGCCAGCAGGGGGTGGTCCTACAATGAGCAGTTCTTC.

The sample holds a few counts of this clonotype. V and J are TRBV7-8 and TRBJ2-5, with 7 nucleotides matching TRBD1. V lost 1 base and J lost 4; bases outside the gene matches: 6. There are 15 residues in the CDR3. CDR1 and CDR2 (germline): SGHVS, FQNEAQ. CDR3 DNA sequence: TGTGCCAGCAGCTTAGAGGGGACAGTGGGAGAGACCCAGTACTTC. Translating gives CASSLEGTVGETQYF.

The chain couples TRBV5-1 to TRBJ2-3, with 7 bases identical to TRBD2. Looked up from germline, CDR1 is SGHRS and CDR2 is YFSETQ. The CDR3 loop spans 16 amino acids. The ends lost 4 bases at V and 3 bases at J; junction bases unmatched: 11. CDR3 region: CASSQRVAGTTDTQYF. DNA for the CDR3: TGCGCCAGCAGCCAACGAGTAGCGGGTACTACAGATACGCAGTATTTT.

This clonotype was seen a few times. The rearrangement joins TRBV7-8 to TRBJ2-1; the D gene is possibly TRBD1 (5 bases). From germline, CDR1 is SGHVS and CDR2 FQNEAQ. There are 17 residues in the CDR3. The V gene lost 7 bases and the J gene lost 3 bases, with 22 bases spanning the gap. The CDR3 sequence: CASNDPPDSDVYNEQFF. DNA for the CDR3: TGTGCCAGCAACGACCCCCCAGACAGCGACGTCTACAATGAGCAGTTCTTC. The complete variable domain, with remaining parts taken from reference TRBV7-8 and TRBJ2-1, reads GAGVSQSPRYKVAKRGQDVALRCDPISGHVSLFWYQQALGQGPEFLTYFQNEAQLDKSGLPSDRFFAERPEGSVSTLKIQRTQQEDSAVYLCASNDPPDSDVYNEQFFGPGTRLTVL.

The DNA of the CDR3 is TGCAGTGCTCAGGAGTACAGGGACACCGGGGAGCTGTTTTTT. This translates into CSAQEYRDTGELFF. This chain links TRBV20-1 with TRBJ2-2; D perhaps matches TRBD1 (6 bases). V lost 5 bases, J lost 3 bases, and 13 bases lay in between. CDR1 DFQATT and CDR2 SNEGSKA come from the germline V gene (reference sequence). This CDR3 region has 14 residues.

A word on this clonotype: A much bigger clone sits one base away, suggesting this may be a read error. This chain joins TRBV5-1 and TRBJ2-5, with 7 bases aligning to TRBD1. Trimming cost V 3 bases and J 5 bases; bases outside gene matches: 7. The CDR3 sequence is 14 residues long. CDR1 and CDR2 from the germline V gene are SGHRS and YFSETQ. CDR3 coding DNA: TGCGCCAGCAGCTACGACAGGGCGCATGAGACCCAGTACTTC. The encoded protein is CASSYDRAHETQYF.

There are many counts of this clonotype. This chain joins TRBV5-1 and TRBJ2-3; 7 bases fit TRBD2. The CDR3 is 16 amino acids. Germline lookup yields CDR1 SGHRS and CDR2 YFSETQ. The J segment lost 0 bases and the V segment lost 0 bases, leaving 4 bases of the junction unmatched. CDR3: CASSLDGGTSTDTQYF. DNA for the CDR3: TGCGCCAGCAGCTTGGACGGGGGGACTAGCACAGATACGCAGTATTTT.

This clonotype has just a few counts. The V gene is TRBV27, the J gene TRBJ1-2; tentative D call: TRBD1 (5 bases). The V gene lost 2 bases and the J gene lost 4 bases, with 11 bases spanning the gap. The CDR3 runs 14 residues. The germline CDR1 and CDR2 sequences are MNHEY and SMNVEV (reference sequence). In DNA form, the CDR3 reads TGTGCCAGCAGTTTAGCGGGACCGACCTATGGCTACACCTTC. Its protein is CASSLAGPTYGYTF.

The sample holds a few counts of this clonotype. This chain connects TRBV3-1 to TRBJ2-3; 7 bases line up with TRBD2. This CDR3 region has 16 residues. Trimming at V came to 9 bases and at J to 0 bases, leaving 12 bases not matched to a gene. CDR1 is LGHDT, CDR2 YNNKEL, per germline (reference sequence). CDR3 residues: CASTKRGPPSTDTQYF. For the CDR3, the DNA is TGTGCCAGTACTAAGCGGGGCCCTCCTAGCACAGATACGCAGTATTTT.

This clonotype occurred many times. This chain links TRBV6-2 or TRBV6-3 with TRBJ2-6; TRBD2 aligns across 11 bases. Looked up from germline, CDR1 is MNHEY and CDR2 is SVGEGT. The CDR3 is 20 amino acids. Trimming cost V 6 bases and J 1 base; bases outside gene matches: 14. The CDR3 is CASRPRSTSGGVSGANVLTF. The DNA for the CDR3 is TGTGCCAGCAGACCTCGGAGCACTAGCGGGGGTGTATCTGGGGCCAACGTCCTGACTTTC.

The chain recombines TRBV7-2 with TRBJ2-3; 9 bases align to TRBD1. The germline CDR1 and CDR2 sequences are SGHTA and FQGNSA. After removal of 3 bases from V and 5 bases from J, the junction contained 3 bases not matched to a gene. CDR3 length: 14 amino acids. The CDR3 nucleotides read TGTGCCAGCAGCTTGGGACAGGGTAAAGATACGCAGTATTTT. As protein: CASSLGQGKDTQYF.

The chain recombines TRBV5-4 with TRBJ2-1; TRBD2 might be the D (5 bases). V lost 0 bases, J lost 0 bases, and 13 bases lay in between. Germline V gives CDR1 SGHNT, CDR2 YYREEE (reference sequence). The length of the CDR3 is 17 residues. The CDR3 nucleotides are TGTGCCAGCAGCTTGGTCTTGACGGGGTTCTCCTACAATGAGCAGTTCTTC. Residues: CASSLVLTGFSYNEQFF.

The rearrangement joins TRBV5-1 to TRBJ2-3, with no clear D. Germline V lookup: CDR1 SGHRS, CDR2 YFSETQ. This CDR3 has 14 residues. V was trimmed by 0 bases and J by 3 bases, leaving 8 bases between them. CDR3: CASSLGHGTDTQYF. Written as DNA, the CDR3 is TGCGCCAGCAGCTTGGGACACGGTACAGATACGCAGTATTTT. The complete variable domain, with remaining parts taken from reference TRBV5-1 and TRBJ2-3, reads KAGVTQTPRYLIKTRGQQVTLSCSPISGHRSVSWYQQTPGQGLQFLFEYFSETQRNKGNFPGRFSGRQFSNSRSEMNVSTLELGDSALYLCASSLGHGTDTQYFGPGTRLTVL.

This clonotype was counted a few times. This chain joins TRBV4-2 and TRBJ2-1; 10 positions agree with TRBD2. Germline CDR1 reads LGHNA; CDR2 reads YNFKEQ. The CDR3 is 22 residues long. Unmatched junction bases numbered 20, after V lost 0 bases and J lost 3 bases. The CDR3 is CASSQENPSGGVGATDYNEQFF. As DNA, the CDR3 is TGTGCCAGCAGCCAAGAAAATCCTAGCGGGGGTGTCGGGGCAACGGACTACAATGAGCAGTTCTTC.

This clonotype was recorded many times. This chain links TRBV27 with TRBJ2-1; TRBD2 aligns across 13 bases. Germline CDR1 is MNHEY and CDR2 is SMNVEV (reference sequence). The ends lost 5 bases at V and 6 bases at J; junction bases unmatched: 10. This CDR3 is 17 amino acids long. DNA of the CDR3: TGTGCCAGCAGTAAACTGACCGGGACTAGCGGGATCAATGAGCAGTTCTTC. As protein: CASSKLTGTSGINEQFF.

This clonotype was seen only a few times. The rearrangement joins TRBV18 to TRBJ2-1; 10 bases line up with TRBD1. The V and J ends lost 6 bases and 5 bases, in that order; junction bases with no gene match: 7. Per the germline V gene, CDR1 is KGHSH and CDR2 is LQKENI. CDR3 length: 15 residues. The CDR3 DNA is TGTGCCAGCTCGAGGCCGGGACAGGGGAACAATGAGCAGTTCTTC. Amino acid sequence: CASSRPGQGNNEQFF.

This clonotype was seen repeatedly, ten times or more. The germline gene is not matched at one end of the junction; a read error may be the cause. The rearrangement uses TRBV29-1 and TRBJ1-1, with a weak D call TRBD1 (5 bases). This CDR3 contains 11 residues. In germline, CDR1 is SQVTM, CDR2 ANQGSEA. CDR3 DNA sequence: TGCAGCGTTGAAGATCCAGGGATCAGAATTTTC. It specifies CSVEDPGIRIF.

This clonotype was detected ten times or more. V is TRBV29-1 and J is TRBJ2-7, with 9 bases aligning to TRBD2. This CDR3 is built from 13 residues. Germline CDR1 and CDR2: SQVTM and ANQGSEA. V dropped 5 bases and J dropped 3; count of bases not matched to a gene: 5. CDR3 amino acids: CSVLAGISYEQYF. In DNA form, the CDR3 reads TGCAGCGTTCTAGCGGGGATAAGCTACGAGCAGTACTTC.

This sequence joins TRBV20-1 and TRBJ2-7; D unresolved. V lost 3 bases, J lost 6 bases, and 15 bases lay in between. Germline CDR1 and CDR2: DFQATT and SNEGSKA (reference sequence). The CDR3 totals 13 residues. Here the CDR3 DNA reads TGCAGTGCTAGTTGGCGCTCGCCAGCCGAGCAGTACGTC. This encodes CSASWRSPAEQYV.

The V and J genes are TRBV20-1 and TRBJ2-1, with 9 bases that match TRBD2. The CDR3 extends over 16 amino acids. Trimming at V came to 0 bases and at J to 0 bases, leaving 3 bases not matched to a gene. The V gene's germline CDR1 is DFQATT and CDR2 SNEGSKA (reference sequence). CDR3 sequence: CSARDLSGGSYNEQFF. The CDR3 bases are TGCAGTGCTAGAGATCTTAGCGGGGGCTCCTACAATGAGCAGTTCTTC.

The table lists this clonotype with a few counts. The V gene is TRBV9, the J gene TRBJ2-6; perhaps TRBD1 as D (6 bases). The CDR3 contains 19 residues. Germline assignment: CDR1 SGDLS and CDR2 YYNGEE. The ends were cut back, 1 base at V and 2 bases at J, with 19 bases in the middle. Written as DNA, the CDR3 is TGTGCCAGCAGCGTAAGTGTGGGCAGGGGAACGACTGGGGCCAACGTCCTGACTTTC. Its translation: CASSVSVGRGTTGANVLTF.